This passage covers 8 T cell receptor beta chains from one sample sequenced in a study of cytomegalovirus exposure and HLA in healthy donors. The PCR contained 60 Vbeta and 13 Jbeta primers. Produced via immunoSEQ multiplex PCR; TCRdb's table is partial and in-frame only. The table shows roughly 250,000 clones, with roughly 80% occurring only once. The sequenced material came from PBMCs. The receptors shown here come from a girl aged 2 to 9 in good health and CMV-seronegative.

This sequence joins TRBV4-1 and TRBJ1-6, with D possibly being TRBD1 (5 bases). Germline V gene data show CDR1 as MGHRA and CDR2 as YSYEKL. The CDR3 contains 17 residues. V shed 2 bases and J shed 10 bases, with 21 bases lying between them. CDR3 in amino acids: CASSQQESPSRGSPLHF. The CDR3 DNA sequence: TGCGCCAGCAGCCAACAGGAATCACCCTCCCGGGGGTCACCCCTCCACTTT.

This rearrangement joins TRBV28 to TRBJ1-2, with 7 bases lining up with TRBD1. The trim removed 4 bases at V and 4 bases at J, leaving 15 bases unmatched. The germline V gene encodes CDR1 MDHEN and CDR2 SYDVKM. This CDR3 contains 17 residues. CDR3 DNA sequence: TGTGCCAGCAGTTCCCAGGGGGGCCTACCCTCGAGCTATGGCTACACCTTC. Protein: CASSSQGGLPSSYGYTF.

The chain joins TRBV13 to TRBJ2-4; D perhaps matches TRBD1 (6 bases). This CDR3 is 13 amino acids long. Germline CDR1 and CDR2: PRHDT and FYEKMQ (reference sequence). V gave up 2 bases and J gave up 8 bases, with 10 bases separating them. In nucleotides, the CDR3 is TGTGCCAGCAGCTTAAACAGGGAAGACATTCAGTACTTC. It specifies CASSLNREDIQYF.

The sample holds a few counts of this clone. The rearrangement joins TRBV27 to TRBJ1-6; D is undetermined. The CDR3 has 16 amino acids. V was trimmed by 5 bases and J by 6 bases, leaving 17 bases between them. CDR1 is MNHEY, CDR2 SMNVEV, per germline (reference sequence). The CDR3 DNA reads TGTGCCAGCAGTCCCACCCACAGAAAGACTAATTCACCCCTCCACTTT. The encoded protein is CASSPTHRKTNSPLHF.

This sequence joins TRBV6-5 and TRBJ2-1; D is perhaps TRBD2 (6 bases). The CDR3 loop spans 15 amino acids. Trimming removed 4 bases from V and 9 bases from J, with 19 bases in between. In germline, CDR1 is MNHEY, CDR2 SVGAGI. Here the CDR3 DNA reads TGTGCCAGCAGTTTACCCGGGGATGGAGGGTCTGAGCAGTTCTTC. Protein sequence: CASSLPGDGGSEQFF.

This rearrangement joins TRBV5-1 to TRBJ1-6, with TRBD1 matching over 10 bases. Germline V CDR1 and CDR2: SGHRS, YFSETQ. Unmatched junction bases numbered 4, after V lost 4 bases and J lost 3 bases. This CDR3 region has 16 residues. CDR3 nucleotide sequence: TGCGCCAGCAGCACGACAGGGGGCGGCTATAATTCACCCCTCCACTTT. Encoded protein: CASSTTGGGYNSPLHF.

The CDR3 DNA reads as TGTGCCATCAGTGACCAAGCGACCTCTGGGGCCAACGTCCTGACTTTC. Translating gives CAISDQATSGANVLTF. The rearrangement joins TRBV10-3 to TRBJ2-6, with unresolved D. From germline, CDR1 is ENHRY and CDR2 SYGVKD. Trimming left V 3 bases short and J 0 bases short, with 9 bases between. This CDR3 is 16 amino acids long.

The chain combines TRBV11-3 with TRBJ2-2; weak D call: TRBD1 (6 bases). Trimming removed 3 bases at V and 3 bases at J, with 11 bases between. CDR1 and CDR2 (germline): SGHNT, YENEEA. This CDR3 is built from 15 residues. CDR3 amino acids: CASSFQGSDTGELFF. DNA for the CDR3: TGTGCCAGCAGCTTCCAGGGGTCGGACACCGGGGAGCTGTTTTTT. The full variable domain, in which reference TRBV11-3 and TRBJ2-2 provide the parts outside the CDR3, is EAGVVQSPRYKIIEKKQPVAFWCNPISGHNTLYWYLQNLGQGPELLIRYENEEAVDDSQLPKDRFSAERLKGVDSTLKIQPAELGDSAVYLCASSFQGSDTGELFFGEGSRLTVL.